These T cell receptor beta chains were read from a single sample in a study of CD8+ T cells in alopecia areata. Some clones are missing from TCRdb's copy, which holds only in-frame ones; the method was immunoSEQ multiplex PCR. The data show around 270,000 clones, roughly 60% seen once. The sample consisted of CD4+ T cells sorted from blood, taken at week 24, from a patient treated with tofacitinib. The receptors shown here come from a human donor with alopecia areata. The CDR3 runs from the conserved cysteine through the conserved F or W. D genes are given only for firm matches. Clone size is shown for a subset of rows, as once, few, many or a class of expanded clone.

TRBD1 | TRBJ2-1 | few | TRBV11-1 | TGTGCCAGCAGCATAGCCGGGACAGCGTACAATGAGCAGTTCTTC | CASSIAGTAYNEQFF
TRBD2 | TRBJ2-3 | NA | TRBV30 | TGTGCCTGGAGGCCTACTAGCGGGGGGGCGGATACGCAGTATTTT | CAWRPTSGGADTQYF
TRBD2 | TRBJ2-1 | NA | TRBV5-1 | TGCGCCAGCAGCTTGGAAGCGGGGAGCTCCTACAATGAGCAGTTCTTC | CASSLEAGSSYNEQFF
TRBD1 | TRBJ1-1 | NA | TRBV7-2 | TGTGCCAGCAGCTTAAACAGGGGGAACACTGAAGCTTTCTTT | CASSLNRGNTEAFF
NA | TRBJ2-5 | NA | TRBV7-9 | TGTGCCAGCAGCTTAGCAGGGGACGAGACCCAGTACTTC | CASSLAGDETQYF
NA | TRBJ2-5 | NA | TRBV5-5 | TGTGCCAGCAGCCGCGGGACAGTCCAAGAGACCCAGTACTTC | CASSRGTVQETQYF
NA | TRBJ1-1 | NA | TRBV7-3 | TGTGCCAGCAGCTTAGGCCCCATTGGTAACACTGAAGCTTTCTTT | CASSLGPIGNTEAFF
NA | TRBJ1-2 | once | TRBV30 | TGTGCCTGGACCCTTCTGACAGACTATGGCTACACCTTC | CAWTLLTDYGYTF
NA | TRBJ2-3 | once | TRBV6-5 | TGTGCCAGCAGTTATACTGGAGGGCCCACAGATACGCAGTATTTT | CASSYTGGPTDTQYF
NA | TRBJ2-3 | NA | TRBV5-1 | TGCGCCAGCAGCCCCCACACCACAGATACGCAGTATTTT | CASSPHTTDTQYF
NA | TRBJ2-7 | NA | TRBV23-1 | TGCGCCAGCAGTCAATCGAAAGGGAGACCCTCCTACGAGCAGTACTTC | CASSQSKGRPSYEQYF
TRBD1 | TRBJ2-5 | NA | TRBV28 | TGTGCCAGCAATGCACGCGGGACAGGGCAAGAGACCCAGTACTTC | CASNARGTGQETQYF
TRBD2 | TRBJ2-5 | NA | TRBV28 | TGTGCCAGCAGTTCCTTACTAATCAGCGGGGGCGTGGAGACCCAGTACTTC | CASSSLLISGGVETQYF
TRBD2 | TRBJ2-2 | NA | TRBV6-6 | TGTGCCAGCAGTTACCGACTAGCGGGGGAAGGGGAGCTGTTTTTT | CASSYRLAGEGELFF
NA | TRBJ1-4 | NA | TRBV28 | TGTGCCAGCAGTCCGGGGGCCGCGGGGATAAATGAAAAACTGTTTTTT | CASSPGAAGINEKLFF
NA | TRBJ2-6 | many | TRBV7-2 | TGTGCCAGCAGCCCGGGACTTCGCTCTGGGGCCAACGTCCTGACTTTC | CASSPGLRSGANVLTF
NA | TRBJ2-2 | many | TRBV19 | TGTGCCAGTAGTATAGGTCGCCTCATTGGAGCCACCGGGGAGCTGTTTTTT | CASSIGRLIGATGELFF
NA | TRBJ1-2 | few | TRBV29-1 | TGCAGCGGCACCGGAGGGGGTGACTATGGCTACACCTTC | CSGTGGGDYGYTF